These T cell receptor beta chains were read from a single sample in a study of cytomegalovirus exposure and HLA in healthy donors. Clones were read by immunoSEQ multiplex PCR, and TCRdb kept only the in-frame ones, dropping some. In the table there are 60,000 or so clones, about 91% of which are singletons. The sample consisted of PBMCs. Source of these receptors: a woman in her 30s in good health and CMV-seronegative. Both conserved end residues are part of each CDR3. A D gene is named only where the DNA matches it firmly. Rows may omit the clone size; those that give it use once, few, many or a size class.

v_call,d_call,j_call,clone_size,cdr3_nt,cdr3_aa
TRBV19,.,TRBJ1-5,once,TGTGCCAGTGGGGGCAGGAATAGCAATCAGCCCCAGCATTTT,CASGGRNSNQPQHF
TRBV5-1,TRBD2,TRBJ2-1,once,TGCGCCAGCAGCTTGGTGGCGGGAGGTGCAAATGAGCAGTTCTTC,CASSLVAGGANEQFF
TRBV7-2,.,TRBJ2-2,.,TGTGCCAGCAGCTTAGCTGGTAGCGCAATGAACACCGGGGAGCTGTTTTTT,CASSLAGSAMNTGELFF
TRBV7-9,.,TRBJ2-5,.,TGTGCCAGCAGCCCGGACTTGCGGGGAATGGGGGAGACCCAGTACTTC,CASSPDLRGMGETQYF
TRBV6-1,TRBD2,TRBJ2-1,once,TGTGCCAGCGTCGGACTAGCGGGAGACGAGCAGTTCTTC,CASVGLAGDEQFF
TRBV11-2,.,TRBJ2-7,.,TGTGCCAGCAGCGGAGGGCTCTACGAGCAGTACTTC,CASSGGLYEQYF
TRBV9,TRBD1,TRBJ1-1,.,TGTGCCAGCAGCGCGGGGACAGAGAACACTGAAGCTTTCTTT,CASSAGTENTEAFF
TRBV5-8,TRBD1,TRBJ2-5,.,TGTGCCAGCGGAAAACAGGGGCCGGAGACCCAGTACTTC,CASGKQGPETQYF
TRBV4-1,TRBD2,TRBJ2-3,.,TGCGCCAGCAGCCCCCCGGGACTAGCGCTCGGCGACACGCAGTATTTT,CASSPPGLALGDTQYF
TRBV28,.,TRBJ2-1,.,TGTGCCAGCAGTTTACGTGTAGATTACAATGAGCAGTTCTTC,CASSLRVDYNEQFF
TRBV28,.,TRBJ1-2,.,TGTGCCAGCATTAATCCCAGGTTTAACTATGGCTACACCTTC,CASINPRFNYGYTF
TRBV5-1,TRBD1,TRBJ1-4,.,TGCGCCAGCAGCGACCAGGGGGCGCGGGAGGAAAAACTGTTTTTT,CASSDQGAREEKLFF
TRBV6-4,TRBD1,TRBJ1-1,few,TGTGCCAGCAGTACCACCTCCGGGACAGGGGTCACTGAAGCTTTCTTT,CASSTTSGTGVTEAFF
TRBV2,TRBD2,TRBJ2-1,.,TGTGCCAGCAGTGGACCAGCGGGAGCGGACAATGAGCAGTTCTTC,CASSGPAGADNEQFF
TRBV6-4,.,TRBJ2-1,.,TGTGCCAGCAGTGACTCGAGGGCCGGATCCTACAATGAGCAGTTCTTC,CASSDSRAGSYNEQFF
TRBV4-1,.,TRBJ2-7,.,TGCGCCAGCAGCCAAATCGTAGGAGCCTACGAGCAGTACTTC,CASSQIVGAYEQYF
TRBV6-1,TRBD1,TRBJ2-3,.,TGTGCCAGCAAAGAGGGACAGAGCACAGATACGCAGTATTTT,CASKEGQSTDTQYF
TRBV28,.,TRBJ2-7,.,TGTGCCAGCAGTTTGGAGGGGGCGCCTTTCGAGCAGTACTTC,CASSLEGAPFEQYF
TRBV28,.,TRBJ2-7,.,TGTGCCAGCGGTGGGGCAGAAGGCACCTACGAGCAGTACTTC,CASGGAEGTYEQYF
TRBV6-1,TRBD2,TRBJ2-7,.,TGTGCCAGCAGGACTAGCGGCTCCTACGAGCAGTACTTC,CASRTSGSYEQYF
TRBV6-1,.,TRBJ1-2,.,TGTGCCAGCAGAGACTACCAGTGGCAGGGGGGCTACACCTTC,CASRDYQWQGGYTF
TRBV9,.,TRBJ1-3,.,TGTGCCAGCAGCGTAAGTGGAGGCTCTGGAAACACCATATATTTT,CASSVSGGSGNTIYF
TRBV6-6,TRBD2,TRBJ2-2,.,TGTGCCAGCGAGTGGGTGGGAGGGGACGGGGAGCTGTTTTTT,CASEWVGGDGELFF
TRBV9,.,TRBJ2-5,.,TGTGCCAGCAGCGTAGGCTCTAGCTCCCAAGAGACCCAGTACTTC,CASSVGSSSQETQYF
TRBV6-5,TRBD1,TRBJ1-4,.,TGTGCCAGCAGTTACAACCCGGGACAGACTAATGAAAAACTGTTTTTT,CASSYNPGQTNEKLFF
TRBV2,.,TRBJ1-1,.,TGTGCCAGCAGTGACAGTGAAGCTTTCTTT,CASSDSEAFF
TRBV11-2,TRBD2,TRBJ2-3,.,TGTGCCAGCAGCTTAACTCAATCATCCCGAGCGGGATGGGCAGATACGCAGTATTTT,CASSLTQSSRAGWADTQYF
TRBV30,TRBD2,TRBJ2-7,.,TGTGCCTGCACCGGACTAGCGGGTTACGAGCAGTACTTC,CACTGLAGYEQYF
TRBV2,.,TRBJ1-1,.,TGTGCCAGTCAGGGCATGAACACTGAAGCTTTCTTT,CASQGMNTEAFF
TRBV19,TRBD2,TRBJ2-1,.,TGTGCCAGTAGTATAGAGGGGAGCGGGAGGCCCTACAATGAGCAGTTCTTC,CASSIEGSGRPYNEQFF
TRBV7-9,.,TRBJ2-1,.,TGTGCCAGCAGCCCCCCGGGAGAAGGGAATGAGCAGTTCTTC,CASSPPGEGNEQFF
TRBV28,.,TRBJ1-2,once,TGTGCCAGCAGTACAGTCCCCGTACTTTATGGCTACACCTTC,CASSTVPVLYGYTF
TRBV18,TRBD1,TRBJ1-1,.,TGTGCCAGCTCGCGTCGGACAGGGATGTCGGAACGGACTGAAGCTTTCTTT,CASSRRTGMSERTEAFF
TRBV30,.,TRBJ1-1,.,TGTGCCTGGAGGGAGGGGAACACTGAAGCTTTCTTT,CAWREGNTEAFF
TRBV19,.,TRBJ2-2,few,TGTGCCAGTAGTATAGGCGGTCTCCTTGCCGGGGAGCTGTTTTTT,CASSIGGLLAGELFF
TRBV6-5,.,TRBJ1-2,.,TGTGCCAGCAGTTACTCCCGCCTAACTCATGGCTACACCTTC,CASSYSRLTHGYTF
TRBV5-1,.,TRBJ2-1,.,TGCGCCAGCAGCTTGGGAGGGAGCGCGAACAATGAGCAGTTCTTC,CASSLGGSANNEQFF
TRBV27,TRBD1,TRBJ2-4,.,TGTGCCAGCGCGCGGACAGGGTTTTTGGAAAACATTCAGTACTTC,CASARTGFLENIQYF
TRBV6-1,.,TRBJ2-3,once,TGTGCCAGCAGTGGTAAGATTTTGATGCGCTCATGGGATACGCAGTATTTT,CASSGKILMRSWDTQYF